Sequencing of this T cell receptor (beta chain) was carried out in a study of blood T cell repertoires in COVID-19. Overall study context: Sites across the United States, Italy and Spain contributed samples from acute and convalescent COVID-19.

Germline V gene data show CDR1 as KGHDR and CDR2 as SFDVKD. The CDR3 runs 13 residues. The germline V and J ends were trimmed by 8 bases and 2 bases, with 10 bases remaining between them. TCRdb's table, derived via immunoSEQ multiplex PCR, lists solely in-frame clones and lacks some. The sample lists around 290,000 clones, approximately 86% occurring once. This receptor was obtained from a woman between 70 and 85 years old with COVID-19, enrolled during active disease. The sample comprised peripheral blood. The gene calls are TRBV24-1 and TRBJ2-3; D might be TRBD2 (5 bases). CDR3 region: CATNQRITDTQYF. Here the CDR3 DNA reads TGTGCCACCAACCAGCGGATCACAGATACGCAGTATTTT.